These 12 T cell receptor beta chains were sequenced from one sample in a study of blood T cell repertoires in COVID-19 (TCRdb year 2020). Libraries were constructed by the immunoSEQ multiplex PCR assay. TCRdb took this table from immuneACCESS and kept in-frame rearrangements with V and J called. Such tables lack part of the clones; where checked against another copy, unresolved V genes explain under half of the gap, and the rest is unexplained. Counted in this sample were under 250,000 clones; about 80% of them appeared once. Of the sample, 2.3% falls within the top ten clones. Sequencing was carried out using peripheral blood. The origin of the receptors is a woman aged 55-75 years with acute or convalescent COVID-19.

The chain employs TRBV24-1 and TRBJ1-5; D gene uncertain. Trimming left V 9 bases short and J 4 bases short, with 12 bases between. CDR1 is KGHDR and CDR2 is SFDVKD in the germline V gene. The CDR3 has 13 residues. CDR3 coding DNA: TGTGCCACCTGCGGAGTTCGAAATCAGCCCCAGCATTTT. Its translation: CATCGVRNQPQHF.

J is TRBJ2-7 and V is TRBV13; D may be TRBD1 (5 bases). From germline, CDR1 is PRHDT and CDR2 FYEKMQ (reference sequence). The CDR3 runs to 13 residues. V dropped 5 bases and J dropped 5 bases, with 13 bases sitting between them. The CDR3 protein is CASSLGHYNEQYF. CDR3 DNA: TGTGCCAGCAGCCTCGGACACTACAACGAGCAGTACTTC.

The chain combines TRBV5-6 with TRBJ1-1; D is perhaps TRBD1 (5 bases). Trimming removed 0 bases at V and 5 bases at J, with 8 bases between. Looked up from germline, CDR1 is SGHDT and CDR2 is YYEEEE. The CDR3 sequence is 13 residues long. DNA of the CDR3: TGTGCCAGCAGCTTGGGCAGGGCTACTGAAGCTTTCTTT. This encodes CASSLGRATEAFF.

CDR3 DNA: TGCAGCGTGATACCACAGGGGACTGAGACCCAGTACTTC. Its translation: CSVIPQGTETQYF. The chain employs TRBV29-1 and TRBJ2-5, with D perhaps TRBD1 (7 bases). The CDR3 runs 13 residues. V lost 6 bases, J lost 5 bases, and 16 bases lay in between. CDR1 is SQVTM, CDR2 ANQGSEA, per germline.

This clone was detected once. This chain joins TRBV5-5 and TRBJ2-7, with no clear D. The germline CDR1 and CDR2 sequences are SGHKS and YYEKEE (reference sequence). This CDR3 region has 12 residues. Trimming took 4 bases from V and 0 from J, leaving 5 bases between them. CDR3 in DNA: TGTGCCAGCAGCCCCAGCTCCTACGAGCAGTACTTC. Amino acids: CASSPSSYEQYF.

The chain's CDR3 is CASSLDGQNLYGYTF. In DNA form, the CDR3 reads TGCGCCAGCAGCTTGGATGGACAGAACCTCTATGGCTACACCTTC. This sequence joins TRBV5-1 and TRBJ1-2; tentative D call: TRBD1 (6 bases). CDR1 and CDR2 (germline): SGHRS, YFSETQ. Trimming removed 0 bases at V and 4 bases at J, with 13 bases between. The CDR3 has 15 amino acids.

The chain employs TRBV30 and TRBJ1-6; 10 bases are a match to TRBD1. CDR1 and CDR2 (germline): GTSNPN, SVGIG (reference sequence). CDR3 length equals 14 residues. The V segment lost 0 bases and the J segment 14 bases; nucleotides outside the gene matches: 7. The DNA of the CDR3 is TGTGCCTGGAGTGTAAGGGGACAGGGGTTGGCCCTCCACTTT. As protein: CAWSVRGQGLALHF.

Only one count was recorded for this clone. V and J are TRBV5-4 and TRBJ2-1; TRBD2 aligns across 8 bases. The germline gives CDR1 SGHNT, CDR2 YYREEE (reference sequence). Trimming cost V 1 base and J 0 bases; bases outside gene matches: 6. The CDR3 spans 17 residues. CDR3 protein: CASSLLAGGHSYNEQFF. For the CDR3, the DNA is TGTGCCAGCAGCTTGTTGGCGGGGGGTCACTCCTACAATGAGCAGTTCTTC. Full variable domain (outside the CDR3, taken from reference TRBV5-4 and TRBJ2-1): ETGVTQSPTHLIKTRGQQVTLRCSSQSGHNTVSWYQQALGQGPQFIFQYYREEENGRGNFPPRFSGLQFPNYSSELNVNALELDDSALYLCASSLLAGGHSYNEQFFGPGTRLTVL.

CDR3 region: CASSLVTGTGYTF. Here the CDR3 DNA reads TGTGCCAGCTCACTTGTGACAGGAACTGGCTACACCTTC. This chain uses TRBV18 with TRBJ1-2; D possibly corresponds to TRBD1 (6 bases). Trimming removed 4 bases from V and 7 bases from J, with 13 bases in between. This CDR3 comprises 13 residues. Germline CDR1 KGHSH, CDR2 LQKENI.

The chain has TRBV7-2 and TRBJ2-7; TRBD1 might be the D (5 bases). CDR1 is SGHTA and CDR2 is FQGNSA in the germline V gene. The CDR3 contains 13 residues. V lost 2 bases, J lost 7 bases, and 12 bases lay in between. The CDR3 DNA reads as TGTGCCAGCAGCTTACAAGGGGCGCGGGAGCAGTACTTC. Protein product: CASSLQGAREQYF.

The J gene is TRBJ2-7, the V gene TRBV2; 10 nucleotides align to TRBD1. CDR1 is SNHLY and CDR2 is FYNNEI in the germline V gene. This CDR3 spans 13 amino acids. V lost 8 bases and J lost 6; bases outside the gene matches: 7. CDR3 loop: CASGGQGFIEQYF. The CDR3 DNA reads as TGTGCCAGCGGGGGACAGGGGTTCATCGAGCAGTACTTC.

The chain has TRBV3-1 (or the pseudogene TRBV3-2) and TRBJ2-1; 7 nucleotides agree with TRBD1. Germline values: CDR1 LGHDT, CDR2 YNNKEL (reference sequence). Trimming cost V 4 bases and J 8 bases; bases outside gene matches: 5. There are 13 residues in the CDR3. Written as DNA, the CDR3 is TGTGCCAGCAGCCCTGCAGGGGGTTATGAGCAGTTCTTC. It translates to CASSPAGGYEQFF.